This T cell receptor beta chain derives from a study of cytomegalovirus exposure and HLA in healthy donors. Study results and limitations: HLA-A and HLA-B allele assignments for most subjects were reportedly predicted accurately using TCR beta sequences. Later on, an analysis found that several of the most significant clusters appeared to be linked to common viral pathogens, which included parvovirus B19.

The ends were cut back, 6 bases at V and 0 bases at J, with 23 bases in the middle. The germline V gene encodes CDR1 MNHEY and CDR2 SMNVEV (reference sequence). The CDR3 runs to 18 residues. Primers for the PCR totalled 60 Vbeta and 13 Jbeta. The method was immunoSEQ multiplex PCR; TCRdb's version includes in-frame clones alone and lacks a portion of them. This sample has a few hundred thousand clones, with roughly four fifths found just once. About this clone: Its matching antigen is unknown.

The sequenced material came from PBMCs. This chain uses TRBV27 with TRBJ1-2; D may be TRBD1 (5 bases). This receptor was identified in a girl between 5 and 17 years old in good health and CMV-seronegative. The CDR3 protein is CASRVVWAGKGSNYGYTF. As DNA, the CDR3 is TGTGCCAGCAGGGTGGTGTGGGCAGGGAAGGGATCTAACTATGGCTACACCTTC.